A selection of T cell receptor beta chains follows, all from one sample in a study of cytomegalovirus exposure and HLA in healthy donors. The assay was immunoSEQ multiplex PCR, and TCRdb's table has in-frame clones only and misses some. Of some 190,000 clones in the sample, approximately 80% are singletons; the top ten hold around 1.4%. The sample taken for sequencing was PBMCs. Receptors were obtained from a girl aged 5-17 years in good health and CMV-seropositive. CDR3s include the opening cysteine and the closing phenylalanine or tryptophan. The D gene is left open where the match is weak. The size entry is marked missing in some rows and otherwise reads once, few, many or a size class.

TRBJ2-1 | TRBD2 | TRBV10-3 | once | TGTGCCATCGGAGGACTAGCGGGAGCAGGCGAGCAGTTCTTC | CAIGGLAGAGEQFF
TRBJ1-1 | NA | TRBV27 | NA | TGTGCCAGCAGTTTAGACAGGAACACTGAAGCTTTCTTT | CASSLDRNTEAFF
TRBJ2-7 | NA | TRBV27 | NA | TGTGCCAGCAGTCAAGGCGGGTCCTACGAGCAGTACTTC | CASSQGGSYEQYF
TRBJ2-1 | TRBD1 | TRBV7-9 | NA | TGTGCCAGCAGCTTAGGGGACAGGGGGCTTGGTGAGCAGTTCTTC | CASSLGDRGLGEQFF
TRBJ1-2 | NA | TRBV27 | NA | TGTGCCAGCAGTTTATCGATGGGAGTTTATGGCTACACCTTC | CASSLSMGVYGYTF
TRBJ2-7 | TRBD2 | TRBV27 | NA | TGTGCCAGCAGACCTGGACCCCTAGCGGGGGCCTACGAGCAGTACTTC | CASRPGPLAGAYEQYF
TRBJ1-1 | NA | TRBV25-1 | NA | TGTGCCAGCACAGGGAACAAGGCTGAAGCTTTCTTT | CASTGNKAEAFF
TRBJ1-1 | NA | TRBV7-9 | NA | TGTGCCAGCAGCTTTTCTAGGGGCGGTGAGACTGAAGCTTTCTTT | CASSFSRGGETEAFF
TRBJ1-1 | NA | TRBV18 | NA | TGTGCCAGCTCACCCAGCGAGAACACTGAAGCTTTCTTT | CASSPSENTEAFF
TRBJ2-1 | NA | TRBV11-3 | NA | TGTGCCAGCAGCTTAGGAATAGCGGAAGACAATGAGCAGTTCTTC | CASSLGIAEDNEQFF
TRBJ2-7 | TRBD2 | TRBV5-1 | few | TGCGCCAGCAGCTACATAGCGGGAACAGGCGAGCAGTACTTC | CASSYIAGTGEQYF
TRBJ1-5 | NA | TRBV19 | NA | TGTGCCAGTAGTATAGACCTCAGGGGCAATCAGCCCCAGCATTTT | CASSIDLRGNQPQHF